This passage covers 10 T cell receptor beta chains from one sample sequenced in a study of blood T cell repertoires in COVID-19. Assay: immunoSEQ multiplex PCR; the TCRdb copy retains only in-frame clones and omits some. The sample contains about 270,000 clones, around 89% of which appear only once. Sequencing was carried out using peripheral blood. The source of these receptors is a man aged 55 to 70 who had recovered from COVID-19.

The gene calls are TRBV19 and TRBJ1-1; 8 bases align to TRBD1. Unmatched junction bases numbered 9, after V lost 5 bases and J lost 4 bases. CDR1 and CDR2 from the germline V gene are LNHDA and SQIVND (reference sequence). The CDR3 is made up of 15 amino acids. The CDR3 DNA reads TGTGCCAGTAGTCCTCAGACAGGGGAGGGCACTGAAGCTTTCTTT. Translated, it gives CASSPQTGEGTEAFF.

In the case of this clone: This sample includes further DNA sequences coding for the same CDR3. The V and J genes are TRBV19 and TRBJ2-7; tentative D call: TRBD2 (5 bases). The CDR3 length is 13 residues. Germline V gene data show CDR1 as LNHDA and CDR2 as SQIVND (reference sequence). V was shortened by 0 bases and J by 3 bases, with 6 bases between the two germline ends. CDR3 in DNA: TGTGCCAGTAGTATAGATCGGGGCTACGAGCAGTACTTC. Residues: CASSIDRGYEQYF.

The genes are TRBV5-8 and TRBJ2-3; 11 nucleotides line up with TRBD1. Germline loops: CDR1 SGHTS, CDR2 YDEGEE. The ends lost 4 bases at V and 5 bases at J; junction bases unmatched: 3. The CDR3 loop spans 14 amino acids. CDR3 region: CASSRDRGIDTQYF. In nucleotides, the CDR3 is TGTGCCAGCAGCAGGGACAGGGGGATAGATACGCAGTATTTT.

V gene TRBV7-9 combines with J gene TRBJ2-7; maybe TRBD2 (5 bases). Germline CDR1 reads SEHNR; CDR2 reads FQNEAQ (reference sequence). This CDR3 has 12 amino acids. V dropped 8 bases and J dropped 6 bases, with 14 bases sitting between them. The chain's CDR3 is CASFGVGPEQYF. The CDR3 nucleotides are TGTGCCAGCTTCGGGGTCGGGCCCGAGCAGTACTTC.

The chain recombines TRBV11-2 with TRBJ2-1; maybe TRBD1 (6 bases). Between the trimmed V and J ends, which lost 2 bases and 1 base, there was a span of 12 bases. The CDR3 extends over 16 amino acids. Germline V gene lookup returns CDR1 SGHAT and CDR2 FQNNGV. CDR3 protein: CASSLNQGKSYNEQFF. In DNA, the CDR3 is TGTGCCAGCAGCTTAAATCAGGGGAAGTCCTACAATGAGCAGTTCTTC.

The chain recombines TRBV10-2 with TRBJ2-2; perhaps TRBD1 as D (6 bases). The germline gives CDR1 WSHSY, CDR2 SAAADI. The CDR3 covers 14 residues. V lost 6 bases, J lost 7 bases, and 15 bases lay in between. This CDR3 is CASRETGRGGELFF. The CDR3 DNA reads as TGCGCCAGCAGAGAGACAGGCCGCGGCGGGGAGCTGTTTTTT.

V gene TRBV25-1 combines with J gene TRBJ1-2; D is unclear. Per germline, CDR1 MGHDK and CDR2 SYGVNS. This CDR3 contains 13 residues. Trimming left V 1 base short and J 4 bases short, with 7 bases between. CDR3 protein: CASSESGVYGYTF. CDR3 nucleotides: TGTGCCAGCAGTGAATCCGGAGTCTATGGCTACACCTTC.

The rearrangement links TRBV11-2 to TRBJ2-5; TRBD2 aligns across 14 bases. This CDR3 contains 16 residues. J lost 5 bases, V lost 4 bases, and 6 bases had no gene match. CDR1 is SGHAT, CDR2 FQNNGV, per germline. Here the CDR3 DNA reads TGTGCCAGCAGCTCCGGACTAGCGGGGGGCCGGGAGACCCAGTACTTC. Amino acids: CASSSGLAGGRETQYF.

To note about this clone: Distinct nucleotide sequences in the sample also encode this CDR3. The CDR3 nucleotides read TGCGCCAGCAGCCTGCGGACAGGGGGGGACTATGGCTACACCTTC. It specifies CASSLRTGGDYGYTF. This chain joins TRBV5-1 and TRBJ1-2, with TRBD1 matching 10 bases. This CDR3 is built from 15 residues. Looked up from germline, CDR1 is SGHRS and CDR2 is YFSETQ. The V and J ends lost 4 bases and 3 bases, in that order; junction bases with no gene match: 6. Full variable domain (missing parts from reference TRBV5-1 and TRBJ1-2): KAGVTQTPRYLIKTRGQQVTLSCSPISGHRSVSWYQQTPGQGLQFLFEYFSETQRNKGNFPGRFSGRQFSNSRSEMNVSTLELGDSALYLCASSLRTGGDYGYTFGSGTRLTVV.

This clone has just a few counts. The chain has TRBV7-9 and TRBJ1-4, with a weak D call TRBD1 (6 bases). Between the trimmed V and J ends, which lost 3 bases and 1 base, there was a span of 9 bases. The CDR3 runs to 15 residues. The germline V gene encodes CDR1 SEHNR and CDR2 FQNEAQ (reference sequence). CDR3 sequence: CASSLTGQTNEKLFF. In nucleotides, the CDR3 is TGTGCCAGCAGCTTGACAGGTCAAACTAATGAAAAACTGTTTTTT.